The present T cell receptor beta chain was sequenced within a study of patients and donors after allogeneic stem cell transplantation (TCRdb year 2020). Library creation used RT-PCR. TCRdb lists the instrument as NextSeq 550. The public reads were reprocessed in TCRdb via fastp at Q25 and MiXCR, keeping in-frame beta chains. Rows are combined by CDR3 protein, so each entry shows the most common genes and DNA. This sample gives approximately 430,000 distinct CDR3 sequences in total; roughly 17% of them show up just once. Less than 9.5% of the sample belongs to the ten largest clones. This clonotype was detected only a few times. It has no known antigen specificity. The sample holds no much larger clone one base away, and base qualities are not on file. Sequenced sample: blood, either unsorted or a sorted T cell fraction (not recorded which). This receptor was taken from a human donor who was either an allogeneic HSCT recipient or a stem cell or donor lymphocyte infusion donor (not recorded which). It is not recorded whose cells these are; they may come from a transplant donor.

The CDR3 reads as follows: CASSSGTSGRALGDTQYF. The base sequence is TGTGCCAGCAGCAGTGGGACTAGCGGGAGGGCCCTTGGAGATACGCAGTATTTT. The V gene is TRBV11-1 and the J gene is TRBJ2-3; 16 nucleotides in the junction match TRBD2. CDR1 is given as SGHAT and CDR2 as FQDESV, both from the germline V gene (reference sequence). V lost 5 bases and J lost 5 bases, and the count of bases not matched to a germline gene is 10. Including the terminal cysteine and phenylalanine, the CDR3 comprises 18 residues. Only CDR3 DNA is held: 54 bases, read in frame from base 1.